The 5 T cell receptor beta chains given below trace back to one sample, sequenced in a study of cytomegalovirus exposure and HLA in healthy donors. 60 Vbeta and 13 Jbeta primers were used in PCR. Assay used: immunoSEQ multiplex PCR; TCRdb lists only in-frame clones, some missing. Here the sample spans approximately 50,000 clones, 83% being singletons. The sample comprised PBMCs. Receptors originate from a man aged 25-40 years in good health and CMV-seronegative.

This clone appeared once. The chain joins TRBV4-2 to TRBJ2-3; weak D call: TRBD1 (6 bases). The germline V gene has CDR1 LGHNA and CDR2 YNFKEQ. V was cut by 1 base and J by 2 bases, with 22 bases left in between. The CDR3 is 19 residues long. CDR3 bases: TGTGCCAGCAGCCAAGCTCTCGAGACAGGAATCTACTCCACAGATACGCAGTATTTT. It translates to CASSQALETGIYSTDTQYF.

This clone came up a few times. This chain uses TRBV6-5 with TRBJ1-6; TRBD1 matches 9 bases. J was trimmed by 7 bases and V by 6 bases; bases with no gene match: 4. This CDR3 is 14 amino acids long. Germline V gene data show CDR1 as MNHEY and CDR2 as SVGAGI. CDR3 amino acids: CASSLDRGNSPLHF. The CDR3 DNA follows: TGTGCCAGCAGCCTCGACAGGGGGAATTCACCCCTCCACTTT.

The CDR3 bases are TGCAGCGTTGAGGAGAGGATTTCTAGCACAGATACGCAGTATTTT. As protein: CSVEERISSTDTQYF. The chain is built from TRBV29-1 and TRBJ2-3; D is unclear. The CDR3 runs 15 residues. Germline-derived CDR1 and CDR2 are SQVTM and ANQGSEA. The V gene lost 3 bases and the J gene lost 0 bases, with 13 bases spanning the gap.

This chain uses TRBV6-5 with TRBJ2-7; the match to TRBD1 covers 7 bases. This CDR3 has 14 amino acids. The ends lost 5 bases at V and 7 bases at J; junction bases unmatched: 11. Germline CDR1 and CDR2: MNHEY and SVGAGI. CDR3 in DNA: TGTGCCAGCAGTGGCACCAGGGGGTCGGGAGAGCAGTACTTC. Translating it yields CASSGTRGSGEQYF.

The gene calls are TRBV7-2 and TRBJ1-1; maybe TRBD1 (5 bases). CDR3 length equals 13 residues. Trimming took 4 bases from V and 5 from J, leaving 11 bases between them. Germline V CDR1 and CDR2: SGHTA, FQGNSA. In DNA, the CDR3 is TGTGCCAGCAGCTCCCAGGGTATGACTGAAGCTTTCTTT. This translates into CASSSQGMTEAFF.